The 13 T cell receptor beta chains reported below all come from one sample, sequenced in a study of T-cell memory formation after mild COVID-19 (dated by TCRdb to the early 2020s). Receptor libraries were prepared by 5' RACE. Sequencing relied on an Illumina NovaSeq 6000. TCRdb handled the public reads itself, with Q25 trimming in fastp and clone calling in MiXCR, and kept productive beta chains. A single entry per CDR3 protein holds the most common genes and DNA from its merged rows. For this sample the table gives hundreds of thousands of distinct CDR3 sequences, of which about 20% were detected only once. The ten most abundant clones make up approximately 13% of the sample. Sequenced material: PBMCs or a T cell subset sorted from them (not recorded which). The receptors were sampled from an adult woman who had mild COVID-19 (a few samples of this study predate the infection). The sample titles of this study are shuffled in the database, so cell type and time point are left out; the donor was told from shared clones.

J is TRBJ1-1 and V is TRBV7-9, with D possibly TRBD1 on 5 matching bases. The germline V gene encodes CDR1 SEHNR and CDR2 FQNEAQ (reference sequence). The CDR3 is made up of 10 amino acids. Deletions cut 8 bases from V and 6 bases from J, with 7 bases between. The CDR3: CASGASEAFF. The CDR3 bases are TGTGCCAGCGGGGCCTCTGAAGCTTTCTTT.

The chain recombines TRBV7-2 with TRBJ2-2; D might be TRBD1 or TRBD2, each matching 6 bases. V shed 1 base and J shed 5 bases, with 11 bases lying between them. The CDR3 covers 15 residues. Germline V gives CDR1 SGHTA, CDR2 FQGNSA. The CDR3 reads CASSLGGAFTGELFF. In DNA, the CDR3 is TGTGCCAGCAGCTTAGGGGGGGCTTTTACCGGGGAGCTGTTTTTT. Full variable domain (rest looked up from reference TRBV7-2 and TRBJ2-2): GAGVSQSPSNKVTEKGKDVELRCDPISGHTALYWYRQSLGQGLEFLIYFQGNSAPDKSGLPSDRFSAERTGGSVSTLTIQRTQQEDSAVYLCASSLGGAFTGELFFGEGSRLTVL.

This chain joins TRBV12-3 or TRBV12-4 and TRBJ2-1; 11 bases line up with TRBD1. The J segment lost 7 bases and the V segment lost 1 base, leaving 3 bases of the junction unmatched. This CDR3 contains 15 residues. As DNA, the CDR3 is TGTGCCAGCAGTTTAGGGGACAGGGGGTCGAATGAGCAGTTCTTC. Its protein product is CASSLGDRGSNEQFF.

The rearrangement joins TRBV3-1 to TRBJ2-1; TRBD2 matches at 8 bases. The germline CDR1 and CDR2 sequences are LGHDT and YNNKEL (reference sequence). The length of the CDR3 is 15 residues. Trimming cost V 6 bases and J 8 bases; bases outside gene matches: 12. CDR3 nucleotides: TGTGCCAGCAGGATTAGCGGGGCGAGAGTTTATGAGCAGTTCTTC. Encoded protein: CASRISGARVYEQFF.

The rearrangement joins TRBV18 to TRBJ2-3; D gene unclear. V was shortened by 3 bases and J by 6 bases, with 13 bases between the two germline ends. Germline V lookup: CDR1 KGHSH, CDR2 LQKENI. The CDR3 runs 14 residues. The CDR3 is CASSPTAYFDTQYF. The CDR3 nucleotides are TGTGCCAGCTCACCCACAGCTTACTTTGATACGCAGTATTTT.

This clonotype has ten or more counts. This chain connects TRBV2 to TRBJ2-5, with unresolved D. The CDR3 contains 11 residues. Trimming pared 6 bases from V and 5 bases from J, leaving 7 bases between. Germline V gene lookup returns CDR1 SNHLY and CDR2 FYNNEI. As DNA, the CDR3 is TGTGCCAGCAGCCCGGTTGAGACCCAGTACTTC. The encoded protein is CASSPVETQYF.

The chain carries TRBV5-1 and TRBJ2-1; D remains unclear. CDR1 SGHRS and CDR2 YFSETQ come from the germline V gene. This CDR3 is 11 amino acids long. Trimming left V 7 bases short and J 5 bases short, with 7 bases between. CDR3 residues: CASSAHNEQFF. As DNA, the CDR3 is TGCGCCAGCTCGGCCCACAATGAGCAGTTCTTC.

This clonotype was seen a handful of times. This sequence joins TRBV2 and TRBJ1-1; 10 nucleotides align to TRBD1. V lost 7 bases, J lost 7 bases, and 15 bases stayed unmatched. This CDR3 comprises 16 residues. The germline gives CDR1 SNHLY, CDR2 FYNNEI. The CDR3 loop reads CASNKRDRGLYYEAFF. CDR3 coding DNA: TGTGCCAGCAATAAACGGGACAGGGGTTTGTACTATGAAGCTTTCTTT.

This clonotype was seen many times. V is TRBV29-1 and J is TRBJ2-7, with D unclear. The germline V gene has CDR1 SQVTM and CDR2 ANQGSEA. V shed 1 base and J shed 0 bases, with 13 bases lying between them. This CDR3 is built from 15 residues. The CDR3 sequence is CSVEGLTDSSYEQYF. The CDR3, as DNA: TGCAGCGTTGAAGGACTGACGGATAGCTCCTACGAGCAGTACTTC.

This clonotype has more than one count but fewer than ten. The rearrangement links TRBV4-2 to TRBJ2-2; unclear D gene. CDR3 length: 13 amino acids. Germline V gene data show CDR1 as LGHNA and CDR2 as YNFKEQ. Trimming removed 2 bases at V and 4 bases at J, with 5 bases between. The CDR3: CASSQPITGELFF. CDR3 nucleotides: TGTGCCAGCAGCCAACCCATCACCGGGGAGCTGTTTTTT.

This clonotype turned up a few times. The J gene is TRBJ2-1, the V gene TRBV19; D possibly corresponds to TRBD2 (5 bases). CDR3 size: 14 residues. V was clipped by 3 bases and J by 6 bases, with 12 bases between them. Germline assignment: CDR1 LNHDA and CDR2 SQIVND (reference sequence). The CDR3 sequence is CASSISLAVNEQFF. The CDR3 DNA follows: TGTGCCAGTAGTATCAGTCTAGCTGTCAATGAGCAGTTCTTC.

This clonotype was counted a few times. The chain joins TRBV11-3 to TRBJ2-2; TRBD1 might be the D (5 bases). Germline values: CDR1 SGHNT, CDR2 YENEEA. V dropped 4 bases and J dropped 4 bases, with 13 bases sitting between them. This CDR3 has 15 residues. CDR3 coding DNA: TGTGCCAGCAGCTGGGAACAGGAGACCACCGGGGAGCTGTTTTTT. Protein sequence: CASSWEQETTGELFF. Full variable domain (remainder filled in from reference TRBV11-3 and TRBJ2-2): EAGVVQSPRYKIIEKKQPVAFWCNPISGHNTLYWYLQNLGQGPELLIRYENEEAVDDSQLPKDRFSAERLKGVDSTLKIQPAELGDSAVYLCASSWEQETTGELFFGEGSRLTVL.

The chain couples TRBV5-1 to TRBJ2-6; no firm D call. Trimming shortened V by 2 bases and J by 2 bases, and 5 bases separated the two germline ends. The CDR3 totals 14 residues. CDR1 and CDR2 from the germline V gene are SGHRS and YFSETQ. The CDR3 reads CASSFSAGANVLTF. CDR3 sequence (DNA): TGCGCCAGCAGCTTCTCGGCTGGGGCCAACGTCCTGACTTTC.